Presented here are 28 T cell receptor beta chains from one specimen sequenced in a study of T cell changes during pregnancy in multiple sclerosis. Profiled with immunoSEQ multiplex PCR; TCRdb holds only in-frame clones, not every one. The table includes about 100,000 clones, approximately 90% detected once. The sequences come from peripheral blood, collected after pregnancy. The receptor source for this set is a female donor with multiple sclerosis, enrolled in a pregnancy study.

This chain joins TRBV7-2 and TRBJ1-5; D gene unclear. The CDR3 consists of 15 residues. Trimming left V 5 bases short and J 0 bases short, with 11 bases between. Germline assignment: CDR1 SGHTA and CDR2 FQGNSA. CDR3 nucleotide sequence: TGTGCCAGCAGCCTTAGAGAATATAGCAATCAGCCCCAGCATTTT. Its translation: CASSLREYSNQPQHF.

This clone is a singleton in its sample. The V call is TRBV30, the J call TRBJ2-2; D possibly corresponds to TRBD1 (5 bases). V was shortened by 3 bases and J by 8 bases, with 13 bases between the two germline ends. This CDR3 spans 13 amino acids. Germline V gives CDR1 GTSNPN, CDR2 SVGIG (reference sequence). The CDR3 loop is CAWRAGYPGELFF. In nucleotides, the CDR3 is TGTGCCTGGAGGGCAGGGTACCCGGGGGAGCTGTTTTTT.

V and J are TRBV6-5 and TRBJ1-1; no firm D call. Germline lookup yields CDR1 MNHEY and CDR2 SVGAGI. V lost 6 bases, J lost 0 bases, and 8 bases lay in between. The CDR3 length is 13 residues. The CDR3 coding sequence is TGTGCCAGCAGACCAAACATGAACACTGAAGCTTTCTTT. Amino acids: CASRPNMNTEAFF.

The rearrangement uses TRBV19 and TRBJ1-1; no clear D gene. Per germline, CDR1 LNHDA and CDR2 SQIVND (reference sequence). Trimming took 2 bases from V and 0 from J, leaving 13 bases between them. This CDR3 is 16 amino acids long. DNA of the CDR3: TGTGCCAGTAGTATAATCAGTGTGCGGATGAACACTGAAGCTTTCTTT. Translated, it gives CASSIISVRMNTEAFF.

V gene TRBV5-4 combines with J gene TRBJ1-1; D possibly corresponds to TRBD1 (6 bases). The length of the CDR3 is 15 residues. V gave up 0 bases and J gave up 1 base, with 10 bases separating them. Per germline, CDR1 SGHNT and CDR2 YYREEE (reference sequence). CDR3 region: CASSLDRAGNTEAFF. CDR3 DNA: TGTGCCAGCAGCTTGGACAGGGCCGGGAACACTGAAGCTTTCTTT.

The chain employs TRBV2 and TRBJ2-1; the D is unclear. CDR1 is SNHLY, CDR2 FYNNEI, per germline. The CDR3 extends over 13 amino acids. The V and J ends lost 3 bases and 6 bases respectively, with 9 bases between them. CDR3 loop: CASSDNSGNEQFF. The CDR3 DNA is TGTGCCAGCAGTGACAATTCCGGCAATGAGCAGTTCTTC.

This sequence joins TRBV9 and TRBJ1-1; 8 bases map to TRBD1. Germline V gene data show CDR1 as SGDLS and CDR2 as YYNGEE. This CDR3 is built from 15 residues. J was trimmed by 1 base and V by 3 bases; bases with no gene match: 5. The CDR3 spells CASSAEQGGNTEAFF. In nucleotides, the CDR3 is TGTGCCAGCAGCGCGGAACAGGGGGGGAACACTGAAGCTTTCTTT.

The chain uses TRBV30 and TRBJ2-2, with D hard to call. The CDR3 has 14 amino acids. Deletions cut 0 bases from V and 0 bases from J, with 5 bases between. Germline assignment: CDR1 GTSNPN and CDR2 SVGIG (reference sequence). DNA for the CDR3: TGTGCCTGGAGTGTAACAGCGAACACCGGGGAGCTGTTTTTT. Its translation: CAWSVTANTGELFF. The complete variable domain, with remaining parts taken from reference TRBV30 and TRBJ2-2, reads SQTIHQWPATLVQPVGSPLSLECTVEGTSNPNLYWYRQAAGRGLQLLFYSVGIGQISSEVPQNLSASRPQDRQFILSSKKLLLSDSGFYLCAWSVTANTGELFFGEGSRLTVL.

CDR3 amino acids: CASSLTPGDTEAFF. In DNA form, the CDR3 reads TGTGCCAGCAGCTTGACGCCCGGGGACACTGAAGCTTTCTTT. V usage is TRBV7-9 and J usage is TRBJ1-1; no definite D call. Trimming cost V 3 bases and J 3 bases, with 11 bases left between them. CDR1 is SEHNR, CDR2 FQNEAQ, per germline (reference sequence). The CDR3 has 14 residues.

The V and J genes are TRBV7-2 and TRBJ1-5; no clear D. Germline V gene sequence: CDR1 SGHTA, CDR2 FQGNSA. The CDR3 totals 15 residues. Trimming shortened V by 1 base and J by 0 bases, and 7 bases separated the two germline ends. CDR3 in DNA: TGTGCCAGCAGCTTAGAAGCCCTTAGCAATCAGCCCCAGCATTTT. It encodes CASSLEALSNQPQHF.

Comment on this clone: Other DNA sequences in this sample translate to the same CDR3. The chain combines TRBV6-1 with TRBJ1-5; D call uncertain. The CDR3 length is 13 residues. Germline V gene sequence: CDR1 MNHNS, CDR2 SASEGT. V lost 4 bases and J lost 5, with 9 bases in between. CDR3 DNA: TGTGCCAGCAGTGGCCAGGTGTATCAGCCCCAGCATTTT. Residues: CASSGQVYQPQHF.

A word on this clone: A junction end diverges from the germline sequence, so it may reflect a read error. The genes are TRBV6-5 and TRBJ1-5, with D possibly TRBD1 on 5 matching bases. Germline assignment: CDR1 MNHEY and CDR2 SVGAGI. The CDR3 loop spans 13 amino acids. The CDR3 region is CASSYTGNQPQHF. Written as DNA, the CDR3 is TGTGCCAGCAGTTATACAGGCAACCAGCCCCAGCATTTT.

This clone was seen a handful of times. This chain uses TRBV18 with TRBJ1-4; 8 nucleotides agree with TRBD1. With 5 bases clipped from V and 1 base from J, the junction kept 3 bases outside the gene matches. Germline V gene lookup returns CDR1 KGHSH and CDR2 LQKENI. The CDR3 runs to 15 residues. The CDR3 region has the DNA TGTGCCAGCTCAGAAACAGGGGGAACTAATGAAAAACTGTTTTTT. Translated: CASSETGGTNEKLFF.

J is TRBJ1-1 and V is TRBV7-8; TRBD1 matches 8 bases. Germline CDR1 is SGHVS and CDR2 is FQNEAQ. CDR3 length equals 14 residues. Germline trimming cut 6 bases from V and 0 bases from J; bases unmatched to any gene: 3. CDR3 DNA: TGTGCCAGCAGACGGACAGGGATGAACACTGAAGCTTTCTTT. As protein: CASRRTGMNTEAFF.

Written as DNA, the CDR3 is TGTGCCAGCAGCTTTCAGGGCTCCTACGAGCAGTACTTC. It translates to CASSFQGSYEQYF. The chain is built from TRBV7-9 and TRBJ2-7, with D possibly being TRBD1 (5 bases). V lost 3 bases to trimming and J lost 0 bases, with 6 bases between them. Germline-derived CDR1 and CDR2 are SEHNR and FQNEAQ (reference sequence). This CDR3 has 13 residues.

A single count supports this clone. The chain recombines TRBV9 with TRBJ2-3; the D is unclear. Germline CDR1 and CDR2: SGDLS and YYNGEE. The CDR3 has 13 residues. Trimming removed 3 bases at V and 0 bases at J, with 5 bases between. CDR3 protein: CASSAPSTDTQYF. The DNA of the CDR3 is TGTGCCAGCAGCGCTCCTAGCACAGATACGCAGTATTTT.

This sequence joins TRBV6-1 and TRBJ1-3; D not resolved. CDR3 length equals 15 residues. Germline CDR1 and CDR2: MNHNS and SASEGT. Trimming left V 4 bases short and J 1 base short, with 11 bases between. CDR3: CASSGQALSGNTIYF. The CDR3 nucleotides read TGTGCCAGCAGTGGGCAGGCCCTATCTGGAAACACCATATATTTT.

The J gene is TRBJ2-2, the V gene TRBV7-3; D gene uncertain. V shed 5 bases and J shed 0 bases, with 7 bases lying between them. There are 14 residues in the CDR3. CDR1 SGHTA and CDR2 FQGTGA come from the germline V gene. CDR3 nucleotides: TGTGCCAGCAGCGGCGGTCCGAACACCGGGGAGCTGTTTTTT. Translation gives CASSGGPNTGELFF.

This chain connects TRBV12-5 to TRBJ2-3, with TRBD2 matching 11 bases. The V gene end was trimmed by 3 bases and the J gene end by 4 bases; junction bases not matched to a gene: 3. The CDR3 totals 15 residues. CDR1 is LGHNT, CDR2 FRNRAP, per germline. As DNA, the CDR3 is TGTGCTAGTGGTTTTACTAGCGGGGGTTCAGATACGCAGTATTTT. It codes for CASGFTSGGSDTQYF.

The chain recombines TRBV11-1 with TRBJ2-7; TRBD2 aligns across 13 bases. The CDR3 has 15 residues. The trim removed 4 bases at V and 6 bases at J, leaving 6 bases unmatched. Germline CDR1 reads SGHAT; CDR2 reads FQDESV (reference sequence). The CDR3 here is CASSSGLAGLGEQYF. As DNA, the CDR3 is TGTGCCAGCAGCTCGGGACTAGCGGGGCTGGGCGAGCAGTACTTC.

The V call is TRBV6-5, the J call TRBJ1-3, with 7 bases aligning to TRBD1. The CDR3 extends over 14 amino acids. Looked up from germline, CDR1 is MNHEY and CDR2 is SVGAGI. V shed 6 bases and J 0 bases; nucleotides not matched to a gene: 2. For the CDR3, the DNA is TGTGCCAGCAGCCCAGGGGGCTCTGGAAACACCATATATTTT. This codes for CASSPGGSGNTIYF.

The gene calls are TRBV15 and TRBJ2-1; 13 nucleotides line up with TRBD2. Germline V lookup: CDR1 LNHNV, CDR2 YYDKDF (reference sequence). The CDR3 runs 16 residues. Trimming removed 1 base from V and 7 bases from J; junction bases left unmatched: 4. The CDR3 DNA reads as TGTGCCACCAGCAGAGTAACTAGCGGGGGGGCAAATGAGCAGTTCTTC. Translating gives CATSRVTSGGANEQFF.

This chain connects TRBV5-4 to TRBJ1-2; D unresolved. V lost 4 bases to trimming and J lost 4 bases, with 8 bases between them. This CDR3 has 12 amino acids. Germline V gene sequence: CDR1 SGHNT, CDR2 YYREEE (reference sequence). In DNA, the CDR3 is TGTGCCAGCAGCATAGATGCCTATGGCTACACCTTC. It encodes CASSIDAYGYTF. The full variable domain, with the rest looked up from reference TRBV5-4 and TRBJ1-2, is ETGVTQSPTHLIKTRGQQVTLRCSSQSGHNTVSWYQQALGQGPQFIFQYYREEENGRGNFPPRFSGLQFPNYSSELNVNALELDDSALYLCASSIDAYGYTFGSGTRLTVV.

The rearrangement uses TRBV18 and TRBJ2-3; 7 nucleotides match TRBD1. J lost 3 bases, V lost 6 bases, and 12 bases had no gene match. From germline, CDR1 is KGHSH and CDR2 LQKENI. There are 16 residues in the CDR3. In nucleotides, the CDR3 is TGTGCCAGCTCCTCGTTGACAGGGAGCGTGACAGATACGCAGTATTTT. Protein sequence: CASSSLTGSVTDTQYF.

This clone was detected only once. The J gene is TRBJ2-7, the V gene TRBV2; tentatively, D is TRBD2 (5 bases). V was cut by 3 bases and J by 3 bases, with 12 bases left in between. Germline loops: CDR1 SNHLY, CDR2 FYNNEI. The CDR3 totals 14 residues. In DNA, the CDR3 is TGTGCCAGCAGTGAGGGCCTAGCCGGCTACGAGCAGTACTTC. This encodes CASSEGLAGYEQYF.

The V call is TRBV7-2, the J call TRBJ2-1; 8 positions agree with TRBD2. CDR3 size: 15 residues. The germline gives CDR1 SGHTA, CDR2 FQGNSA. V lost 5 bases, J lost 5 bases, and 8 bases stayed unmatched. This CDR3 is CASSRGLAANNEQFF. CDR3 bases: TGTGCCAGCAGCCGCGGACTAGCAGCAAACAATGAGCAGTTCTTC. The variable domain in full, with the rest retrieved from reference TRBV7-2 and TRBJ2-1, is GAGVSQSPSNKVTEKGKDVELRCDPISGHTALYWYRQSLGQGLEFLIYFQGNSAPDKSGLPSDRFSAERTGGSVSTLTIQRTQQEDSAVYLCASSRGLAANNEQFFGPGTRLTVL.

The chain recombines TRBV6-4 with TRBJ2-2, with 7 nucleotides matching TRBD1. Germline V gene sequence: CDR1 MRHNA, CDR2 SNTAGT. After removal of 0 bases from V and 3 bases from J, the junction contained 10 bases not matched to a gene. The CDR3 extends over 18 amino acids. The DNA for the CDR3 is TGTGCCAGCAGTGACTCGATTCTATCAGGGGGACACACCGGGGAGCTGTTTTTT. It yields the protein CASSDSILSGGHTGELFF.

The CDR3 reads CASSLVGAVTGELFF. DNA for the CDR3: TGTGCCAGCAGCTTAGTGGGGGCGGTGACCGGGGAGCTGTTTTTT. This chain links TRBV7-9 with TRBJ2-2, with TRBD1 as a possible D gene (6 bases). Trimming shortened V by 1 base and J by 5 bases, and 11 bases separated the two germline ends. The CDR3 extends over 15 amino acids. Per the germline V gene, CDR1 is SEHNR and CDR2 is FQNEAQ (reference sequence).